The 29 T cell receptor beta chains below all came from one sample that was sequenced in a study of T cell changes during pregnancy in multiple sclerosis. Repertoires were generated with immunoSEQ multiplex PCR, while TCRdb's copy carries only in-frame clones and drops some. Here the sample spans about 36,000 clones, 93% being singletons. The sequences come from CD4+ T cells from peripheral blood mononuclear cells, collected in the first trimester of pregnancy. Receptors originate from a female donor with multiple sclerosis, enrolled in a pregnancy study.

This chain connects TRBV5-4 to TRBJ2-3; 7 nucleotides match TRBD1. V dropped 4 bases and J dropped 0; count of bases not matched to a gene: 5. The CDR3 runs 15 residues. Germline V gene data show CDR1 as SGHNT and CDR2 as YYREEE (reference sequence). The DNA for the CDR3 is TGTGCCAGCAGCCCTACAGGGGTGAGCACAGATACGCAGTATTTT. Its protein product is CASSPTGVSTDTQYF.

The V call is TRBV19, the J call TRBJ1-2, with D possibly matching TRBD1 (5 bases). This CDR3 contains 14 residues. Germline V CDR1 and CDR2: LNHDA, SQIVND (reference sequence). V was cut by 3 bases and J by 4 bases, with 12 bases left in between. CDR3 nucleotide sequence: TGTGCCAGTAGTATGGGCAGGGAAATCTATGGCTACACCTTC. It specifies CASSMGREIYGYTF.

The CDR3 loop reads CSVGTRIADTEAFF. The CDR3 DNA is TGCAGCGTAGGAACCCGGATAGCGGACACTGAAGCTTTCTTT. The genes are TRBV29-1 and TRBJ1-1; D gene unclear. The CDR3 runs to 14 residues. Germline V gene lookup returns CDR1 SQVTM and CDR2 ANQGSEA. The V gene lost 6 bases and the J gene lost 3 bases, with 17 bases spanning the gap.

For the CDR3, the DNA is TGTGCCAGCAGCGTAGAGGGGTTAAATGAGCAGTTCTTC. Protein sequence: CASSVEGLNEQFF. This chain uses TRBV9 with TRBJ2-1, with TRBD1 as a possible D gene (5 bases). V lost 0 bases to trimming and J lost 7 bases, with 8 bases between them. The CDR3 spans 13 residues. CDR1 SGDLS and CDR2 YYNGEE come from the germline V gene.

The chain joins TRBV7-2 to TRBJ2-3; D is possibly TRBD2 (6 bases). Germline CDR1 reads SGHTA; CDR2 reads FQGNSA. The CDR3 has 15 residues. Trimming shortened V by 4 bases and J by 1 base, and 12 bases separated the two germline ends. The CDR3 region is CASSWPGEGTDTQYF. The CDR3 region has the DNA TGTGCCAGCAGCTGGCCCGGGGAGGGCACAGATACGCAGTATTTT.

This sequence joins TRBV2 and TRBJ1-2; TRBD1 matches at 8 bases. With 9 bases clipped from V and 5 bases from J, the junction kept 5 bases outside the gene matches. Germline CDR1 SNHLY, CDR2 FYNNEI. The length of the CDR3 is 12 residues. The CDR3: CASSDRGYGYTF. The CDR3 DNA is TGTGCCAGTTCAGACAGGGGATATGGCTACACCTTC. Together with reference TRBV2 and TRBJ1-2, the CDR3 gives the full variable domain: EPEVTQTPSHQVTQMGQEVILRCVPISNHLYFYWYRQILGQKVEFLVSFYNNEISEKSEIFDDQFSVERPDGSNFTLKIRSTKLEDSAMYFCASSDRGYGYTFGSGTRLTVV.

DNA for the CDR3: TGTGCCAGTAGTATTTATGTTCAGGATACGCAGTATTTT. Protein product: CASSIYVQDTQYF. This chain connects TRBV19 to TRBJ2-3, with unresolved D. The CDR3 contains 13 residues. Germline V gene sequence: CDR1 LNHDA, CDR2 SQIVND (reference sequence). Trimming removed 3 bases at V and 6 bases at J, with 10 bases between.

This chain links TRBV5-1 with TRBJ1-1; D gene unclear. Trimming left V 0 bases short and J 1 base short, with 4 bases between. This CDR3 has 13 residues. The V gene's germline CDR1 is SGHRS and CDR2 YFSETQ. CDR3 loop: CASSLGRNTEAFF. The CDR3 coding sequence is TGCGCCAGCAGCTTGGGGAGGAACACTGAAGCTTTCTTT.

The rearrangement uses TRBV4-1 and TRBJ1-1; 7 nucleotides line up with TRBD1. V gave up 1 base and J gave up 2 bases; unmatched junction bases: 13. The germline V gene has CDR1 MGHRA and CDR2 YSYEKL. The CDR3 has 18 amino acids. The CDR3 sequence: CASSQAQDRADINTEAFF. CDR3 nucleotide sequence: TGCGCCAGCAGCCAAGCCCAAGACAGGGCCGACATTAACACTGAAGCTTTCTTT.

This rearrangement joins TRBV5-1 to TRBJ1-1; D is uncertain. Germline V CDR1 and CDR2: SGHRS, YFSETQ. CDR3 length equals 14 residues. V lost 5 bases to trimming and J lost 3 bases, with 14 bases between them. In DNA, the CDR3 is TGCGCCAGCAGATTAAGTTCCGGGTACACTGAAGCTTTCTTT. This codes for CASRLSSGYTEAFF.

As DNA, the CDR3 is TGTGCCAGCAGCGGTTTAGCGGCAGACGGCGAGCAGTACTTC. Its protein is CASSGLAADGEQYF. The chain couples TRBV9 to TRBJ2-7, with D perhaps matching TRBD2 (6 bases). V was pared by 3 bases and J by 6 bases, with 16 bases between. CDR3 size: 14 residues. Per the germline V gene, CDR1 is SGDLS and CDR2 is YYNGEE. Using reference TRBV9 and TRBJ2-7 for the parts outside the CDR3, the full variable domain is DSGVTQTPKHLITATGQRVTLRCSPRSGDLSVYWYQQSLDQGLQFLIQYYNGEERAKGNILERFSAQQFPDLHSELNLSSLELGDSALYFCASSGLAADGEQYFGPGTRLTVT.

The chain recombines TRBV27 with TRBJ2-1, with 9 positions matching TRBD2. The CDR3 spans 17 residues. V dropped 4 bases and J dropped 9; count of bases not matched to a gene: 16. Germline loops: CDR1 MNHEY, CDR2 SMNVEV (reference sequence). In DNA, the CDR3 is TGTGCCAGCAGTTCTCCCAGGGCGGGAGGGCCGCCGGGTGAGCAGTTCTTC. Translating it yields CASSSPRAGGPPGEQFF.

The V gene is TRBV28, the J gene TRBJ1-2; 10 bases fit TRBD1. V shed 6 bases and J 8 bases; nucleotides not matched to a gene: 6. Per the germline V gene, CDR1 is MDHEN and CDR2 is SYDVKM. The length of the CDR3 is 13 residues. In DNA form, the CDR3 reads TGTGCCAGCAGGCGACAGGGGGCGGGCGGCTACACCTTC. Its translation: CASRRQGAGGYTF.

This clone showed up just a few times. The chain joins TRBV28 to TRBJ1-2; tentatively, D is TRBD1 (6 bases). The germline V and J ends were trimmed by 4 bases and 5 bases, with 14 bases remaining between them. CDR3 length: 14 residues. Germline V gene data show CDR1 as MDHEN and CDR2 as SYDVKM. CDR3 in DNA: TGTGCCAGCAGTTCCTTCCAGGGGAGTTATGGCTACACCTTC. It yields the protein CASSSFQGSYGYTF.

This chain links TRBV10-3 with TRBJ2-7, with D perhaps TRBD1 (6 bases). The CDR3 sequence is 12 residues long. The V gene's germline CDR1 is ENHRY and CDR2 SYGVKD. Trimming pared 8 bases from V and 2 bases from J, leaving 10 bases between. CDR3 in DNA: TGTGCCATCGGGGGCGGTACCTACGAGCAGTACTTC. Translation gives CAIGGGTYEQYF.

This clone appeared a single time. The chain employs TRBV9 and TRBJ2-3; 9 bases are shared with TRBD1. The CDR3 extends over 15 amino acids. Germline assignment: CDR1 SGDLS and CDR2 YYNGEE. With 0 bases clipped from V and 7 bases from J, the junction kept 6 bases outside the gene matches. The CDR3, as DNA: TGTGCCAGCAGCGTAGCGGGACAGGGAGCCAATACGCAGTATTTT. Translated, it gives CASSVAGQGANTQYF.

The CDR3 sequence is CASSLREKDTEAFF. DNA for the CDR3: TGCGCCAGCAGCCTCCGGGAGAAAGACACTGAAGCTTTCTTT. The V call is TRBV4-1, the J call TRBJ1-1; no definite D call. This CDR3 comprises 14 residues. Trimming removed 4 bases from V and 3 bases from J, with 12 bases in between. CDR1 and CDR2 from the germline V gene are MGHRA and YSYEKL.

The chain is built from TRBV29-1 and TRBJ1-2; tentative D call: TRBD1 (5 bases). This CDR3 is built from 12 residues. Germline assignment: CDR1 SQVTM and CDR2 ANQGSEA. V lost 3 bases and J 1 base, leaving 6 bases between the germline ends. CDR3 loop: CSVEGHNYGYTF. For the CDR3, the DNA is TGCAGCGTTGAGGGGCATAACTATGGCTACACCTTC.

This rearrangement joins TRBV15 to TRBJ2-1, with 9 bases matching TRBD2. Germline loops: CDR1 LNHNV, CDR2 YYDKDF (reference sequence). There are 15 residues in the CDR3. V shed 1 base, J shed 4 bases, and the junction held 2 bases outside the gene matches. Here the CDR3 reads CATSRGSGGYNEQFF. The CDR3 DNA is TGTGCCACCAGCAGAGGTAGCGGGGGTTACAATGAGCAGTTCTTC.

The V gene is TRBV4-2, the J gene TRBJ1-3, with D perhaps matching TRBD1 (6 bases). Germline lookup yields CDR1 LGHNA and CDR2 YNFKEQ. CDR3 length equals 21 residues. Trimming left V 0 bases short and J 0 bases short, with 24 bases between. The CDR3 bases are TGTGCCAGCAGCCAAGAATGGGCAGCACGGGGGGCCCTAAGCTCTGGAAACACCATATATTTT. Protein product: CASSQEWAARGALSSGNTIYF.

The DNA of the CDR3 is TGCGCCAGCAGCCCTACAGGGTCATCCTACAATGAGCAGTTCTTC. Its protein is CASSPTGSSYNEQFF. This chain connects TRBV5-1 to TRBJ2-1, with D possibly being TRBD1 (6 bases). In germline, CDR1 is SGHRS, CDR2 YFSETQ. Trimming shortened V by 4 bases and J by 1 base, and 12 bases separated the two germline ends. The CDR3 sequence is 15 residues long.

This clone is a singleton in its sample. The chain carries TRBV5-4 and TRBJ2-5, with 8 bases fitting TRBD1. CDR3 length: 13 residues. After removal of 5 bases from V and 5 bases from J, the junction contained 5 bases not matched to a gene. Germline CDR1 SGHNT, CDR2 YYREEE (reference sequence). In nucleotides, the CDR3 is TGTGCCAGCAGTTTGACAGGGGATGAGACCCAGTACTTC. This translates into CASSLTGDETQYF.

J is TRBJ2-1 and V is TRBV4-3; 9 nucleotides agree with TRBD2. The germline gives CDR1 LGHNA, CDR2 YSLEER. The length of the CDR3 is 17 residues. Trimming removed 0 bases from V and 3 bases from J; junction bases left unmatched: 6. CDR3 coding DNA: TGCGCCAGCAGCCAAGAAGAATTAGCGGGGGTCTACAATGAGCAGTTCTTC. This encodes CASSQEELAGVYNEQFF.

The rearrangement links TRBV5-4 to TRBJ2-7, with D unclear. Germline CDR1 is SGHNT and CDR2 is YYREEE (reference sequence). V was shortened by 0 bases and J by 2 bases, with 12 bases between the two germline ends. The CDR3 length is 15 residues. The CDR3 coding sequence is TGTGCCAGCAGCTTGGGGCAGGTAAAGACCTACGAGCAGTACTTC. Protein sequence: CASSLGQVKTYEQYF.

Here the CDR3 reads CASSSWTSGTKDTQYF. CDR3 DNA: TGTGCCAGCAGCTCATGGACTAGCGGGACTAAAGATACGCAGTATTTT. The chain employs TRBV7-6 and TRBJ2-3; 12 positions agree with TRBD2. V lost 4 bases and J lost 5; bases outside the gene matches: 7. Germline CDR1 is SGHVS and CDR2 is FNYEAQ. CDR3 length: 16 amino acids.

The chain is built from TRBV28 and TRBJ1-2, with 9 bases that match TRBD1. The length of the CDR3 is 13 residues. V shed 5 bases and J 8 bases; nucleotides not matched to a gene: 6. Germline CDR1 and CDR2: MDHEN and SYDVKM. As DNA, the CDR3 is TGTGCCAGCAGTCCCGGACAGGGGTACGGCTACACCTTC. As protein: CASSPGQGYGYTF.

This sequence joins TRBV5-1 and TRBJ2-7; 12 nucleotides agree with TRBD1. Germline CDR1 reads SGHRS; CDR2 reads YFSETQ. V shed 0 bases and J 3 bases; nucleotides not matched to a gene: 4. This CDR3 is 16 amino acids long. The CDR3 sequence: CASSLVGQGAFYEQYF. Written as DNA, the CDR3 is TGCGCCAGCAGCTTGGTGGGACAGGGGGCTTTCTACGAGCAGTACTTC.

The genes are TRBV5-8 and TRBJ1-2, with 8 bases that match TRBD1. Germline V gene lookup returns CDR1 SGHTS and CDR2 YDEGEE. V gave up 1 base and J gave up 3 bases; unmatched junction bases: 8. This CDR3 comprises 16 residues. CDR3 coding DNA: TGTGCCAGCAGCTTGCCGGGACAGGAAGTTGACTATGGCTACACCTTC. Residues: CASSLPGQEVDYGYTF. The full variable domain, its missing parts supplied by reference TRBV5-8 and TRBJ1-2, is EAGVTQSPTHLIKTRGQQATLRCSPISGHTSVYWYQQALGLGLQFLLWYDEGEERNRGNFPPRFSGRQFPNYSSELNVNALELEDSALYLCASSLPGQEVDYGYTFGSGTRLTVV.

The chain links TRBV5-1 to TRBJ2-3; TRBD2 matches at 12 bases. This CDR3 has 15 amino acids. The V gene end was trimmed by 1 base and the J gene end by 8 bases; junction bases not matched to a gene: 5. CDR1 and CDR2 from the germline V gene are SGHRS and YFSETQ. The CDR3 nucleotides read TGCGCCAGCAGCTTGATGACTAGCGGGAGTAGTACGCAGTATTTT. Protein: CASSLMTSGSSTQYF.